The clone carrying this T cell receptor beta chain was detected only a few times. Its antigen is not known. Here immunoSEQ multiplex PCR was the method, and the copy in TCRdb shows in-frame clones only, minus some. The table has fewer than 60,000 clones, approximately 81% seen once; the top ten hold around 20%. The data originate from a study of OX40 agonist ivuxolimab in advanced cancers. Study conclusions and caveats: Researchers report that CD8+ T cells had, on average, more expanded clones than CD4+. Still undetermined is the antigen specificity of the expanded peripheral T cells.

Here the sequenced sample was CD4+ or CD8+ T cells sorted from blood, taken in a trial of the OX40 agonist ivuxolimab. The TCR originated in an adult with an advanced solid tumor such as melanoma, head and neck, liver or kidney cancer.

CDR3: CASSKVLLWGGGHEQYF. CDR3 in DNA: TGTGCCAGCAGCAAAGTTCTCCTTTGGGGAGGAGGCCACGAGCAGTACTTC. This chain links TRBV21-1 with TRBJ2-7; the D segment call TRBD2 is taken from the table without a DNA check. TRBV21-1 is deemed a pseudogene. This CDR3 comprises 17 residues.